This T cell receptor beta chain was sequenced during a study of blood T cell repertoires in COVID-19. The CDR3 is 15 residues long. V lost 8 bases and J lost 2, with 15 bases in between. CDR1 is MNHEY and CDR2 is SVGAGI in the germline V gene. Repertoires were generated with immunoSEQ multiplex PCR, while TCRdb's copy carries only in-frame clones and drops some. The sample has about 250,000 clones; around nine tenths are singletons. The study assigned cohorts using participant-reported clinical history. This chain connects TRBV6-5 to TRBJ2-2; possibly TRBD1 for D (6 bases). The sample was PBMCs or T cells enriched from blood (not recorded which). The clonotype originates from a man aged 40-50 years who had recovered from COVID-19. The CDR3 is CASFLGQINTGELFF. The CDR3 coding sequence is TGTGCCAGCTTCCTTGGACAGATCAACACCGGGGAGCTGTTTTTT.